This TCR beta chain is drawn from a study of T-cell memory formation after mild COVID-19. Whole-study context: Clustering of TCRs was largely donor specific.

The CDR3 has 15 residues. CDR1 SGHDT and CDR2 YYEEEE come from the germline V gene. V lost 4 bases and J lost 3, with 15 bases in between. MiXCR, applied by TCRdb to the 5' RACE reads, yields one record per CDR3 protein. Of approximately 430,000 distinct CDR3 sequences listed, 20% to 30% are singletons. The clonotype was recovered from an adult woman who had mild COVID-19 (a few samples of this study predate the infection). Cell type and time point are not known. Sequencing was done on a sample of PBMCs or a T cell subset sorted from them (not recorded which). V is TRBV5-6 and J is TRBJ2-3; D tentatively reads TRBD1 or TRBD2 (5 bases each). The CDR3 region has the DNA TGTGCCAGCAGCCTAGGGACCCCACGAACAGATACGCAGTATTTT. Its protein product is CASSLGTPRTDTQYF.